This T cell receptor (beta chain) was identified during a study of T cells in Graves' hyperthyroidism and ophthalmopathy. V was shortened by 6 bases and J by 0 bases, with 8 bases between the two germline ends. Looked up from germline, CDR1 is MNHNS and CDR2 is SASEGT. This CDR3 contains 14 residues. Exclusions: uncontrolled infection, other autoimmune disease, pregnancy, lactation. With regard to this clonotype: Its antigen remains unknown.

Study outcomes and limitations: A model built on 13 V-J features separated ophthalmopathy from stable hyperthyroidism. The model identified upcoming ophthalmopathy a median 6.5 months ahead of onset.

Template material for amplifying TCR beta CDR3 regions consisted of RNA transcripts. HTBI primers were the set used in a first-round RT-PCR of the TCR CDR3. TCRdb reanalysed the multiplex PCR reads using MiXCR and keeps one entry per CDR3 protein. The sample lists fewer than 900,000 distinct CDR3 sequences; roughly a sixth were seen once. The rearrangement uses TRBV6-1 and TRBJ1-4; no definite D call. The sample was blood. The clonotype comes from a woman aged 50 to 60 with Graves' hyperthyroidism that later progressed to Graves' ophthalmopathy. The CDR3 sequence is CASRPLATNEKLFF. CDR3 DNA: TGTGCCAGCAGACCATTAGCAACTAATGAAAAACTGTTTTTT.